This T cell receptor beta chain derives from a study of blood T cells in healthy people across ages. Whole-study findings and limits: There were more naive CD4+ cells and higher diversity in long-lived donors than in aged donors.

Trimming took 5 bases from V and 6 from J, leaving 13 bases between them. CDR1 is MDHEN and CDR2 is SYDVKM in the germline V gene. This CDR3 contains 14 residues. At least 5 micrograms of total RNA were extracted per sample. A remark on this clonotype: The antigen remains unidentified.

A sample-barcoded 5' primer and a J-beta primer mix were used in a second PCR of about 7 to 11 cycles. Each CDR3 protein gets one entry after TCRdb re-called the 5' RACE reads with MiXCR. The table shows roughly 550,000 distinct CDR3 sequences, with less than 25% occurring only once. These same data were also listed under a study on T cells of mothers and their children. As that report states: The authors identified no persistent microchimeric T cell clones.

The genes are TRBV28 and TRBJ2-2, with a tentative D call TRBD2 (6 bases). Material for sequencing was blood. This clonotype originated in a boy younger than 18 in good health. The CDR3 sequence: CASSGGDLSGELFF. The CDR3 DNA is TGTGCCAGCAGTGGCGGGGACCTTTCCGGGGAGCTGTTTTTT.